This T cell receptor (beta chain) was identified in a study of shared T cell receptors in the human thymus. CDR3 length equals 14 residues. Trimming stripped 4 bases from V and 5 bases from J, with 11 bases between. Germline CDR1 is MNHEY and CDR2 is SMNVEV (reference sequence). Sequenced by immunoSEQ multiplex PCR; TCRdb stores in-frame clones only, minus some. The repertoire has hundreds of thousands of clones, approximately 87% of them found once; the top ten carry roughly 0.0094%. These sequences were also reported in another study, on human thymus T cells. This second study notes: Samples came from healthy Finnish infants during open corrective cardiac surgery. Resections removed during corrective heart surgery provided the thymus tissue used. Within thymic and blood repertoires, V and J gene usage appeared to be biased. Unrelated individuals reportedly shared highly overlapping thymic TCR repertoires.

Source material: thymocytes. The clonotype originates from a boy under three years old with a congenital heart defect. The rearrangement links TRBV27 to TRBJ1-4; D is perhaps TRBD1 (5 bases). DNA of the CDR3: TGTGCCAGCAGTTCGGGGGTCTTAAATGAAAAACTGTTTTTT. This translates into CASSSGVLNEKLFF.